This T cell receptor beta chain emerged from a study of blood T cell repertoires in COVID-19. As handled by the study authors: Scientists estimated how many nucleated cells there were by amplifying reference gene primers. The table came from immunoSEQ multiplex PCR; TCRdb's copy has only in-frame clones and leaves some out. From that table come the V and J calls and clone size; the DNA was used to work out D and trimming. This sample carries 270,000 or so clones, around 84% of them seen once, and the ten largest clones take about 1.6%. Looked up from germline, CDR1 is SGHVS and CDR2 is FNYEAQ. Trimming shortened V by 6 bases and J by 1 base, and 15 bases separated the two germline ends. The CDR3 loop spans 15 amino acids.

The sequence derives from a human donor with COVID-19, enrolled during active disease. The donor label of this sample is uncertain. Sequences were obtained from peripheral blood. The rearrangement joins TRBV7-6 to TRBJ1-1, with D perhaps TRBD1 (6 bases). The CDR3 DNA reads as TGTGCCAGCAGACGAGGCCCGGGACAGAACACTGAAGCTTTCTTT. Encoded protein: CASRRGPGQNTEAFF.